This TCR beta chain originates from a study of CD8 T cells in Susac syndrome. When the RNA was reverse transcribed, random hexamers were used with an input of roughly 0.45 to 1 ug. The TCR beta CDR3 was amplified by immunoSEQ multiplex PCR across 54 Vbeta, 13 Jbeta. TCRdb reprocessed the immunoSEQ multiplex PCR reads via MiXCR and lists one record per CDR3 protein. The table shows 130,000 or so distinct CDR3 sequences, with about 90% occurring only once. Germline lookup yields CDR1 SNHLY and CDR2 FYNNEI. This CDR3 contains 16 residues. Trimming took 4 bases from V and 4 from J; bases not matched to a gene: 8. TEMRA cells were enriched by FACS, while CD8+ and CD4+ T cells were obtained through a negative isolation that was performed magnetically.

The V gene is TRBV2, the J gene TRBJ2-5, with TRBD2 matching over 11 bases. This receptor was identified in a human donor with multiple sclerosis. The sample comprised CD8+ T cells from PBMCs. The CDR3 bases are TGTGCCAGCAGTGGCCTAGCGGGAGGTCGTCCAGAGACCCAGTACTTC. It codes for CASSGLAGGRPETQYF. Combining the CDR3 with reference TRBV2 and TRBJ2-5 gives the whole variable domain EPEVTQTPSHQVTQMGQEVILRCVPISNHLYFYWYRQILGQKVEFLVSFYNNEISEKSEIFDDQFSVERPDGSNFTLKIRSTKLEDSAMYFCASSGLAGGRPETQYFGPGTRLLVL.